This record concerns one TCR beta chain sequence. The source of the sample is a study of CD8 T cells in Susac syndrome. Reverse transcription used roughly 0.5 to 1 ug RNA and random hexamers. MiXCR, applied by TCRdb to the immunoSEQ multiplex PCR reads, yields one record per CDR3 protein. Of about 27,000 distinct CDR3 sequences in the sample, 90% to 95% are singletons; the top ten hold around 0.3%. CDR3 length equals 13 residues. Trimming removed 8 bases at V and 9 bases at J, with 16 bases between. Specimen: CD8+ T cells from PBMCs. This sequence was found in a human donor in good health. V and J are TRBV12-3 or TRBV12-4 and TRBJ2-2, with D uncertain. The CDR3 protein is CASRLGYTRELFF. The CDR3 nucleotides read TGTGCCAGCCGCCTAGGGTACACAAGGGAGCTGTTTTTT.